This T cell receptor beta chain was found in a study of OX40 agonist ivuxolimab in advanced cancers. Study observations and caveats: Both CD4+ and CD8+ T cell populations in blood had undergone clonal expansion by week 6 at 0.1 to 3.0 mg/kg.

In the case of this clone: Its antigen is still unknown.

The CDR3 loop spans 15 amino acids. CDR1 and CDR2 (germline): MGHDK, SYGVNS. Trimming stripped 0 bases from V and 4 bases from J, with 12 bases between. Sequencing was performed with immunoSEQ multiplex PCR; in TCRdb, only in-frame clones are kept and a portion is missing. The sample contains some 80,000 clones, around 85% of which appear only once. Sequences were derived from CD4+ or CD8+ T cells sorted from blood, sampled in a trial of the OX40 agonist ivuxolimab. The sequence came from an adult with an advanced solid tumor such as melanoma, head and neck, liver or kidney cancer. The J gene is TRBJ1-2, the V gene TRBV25-1; unclear D gene. CDR3 nucleotides: TGTGCCAGCAGTGAATATTCCCCCATGGGCTATGGCTACACCTTC. As protein: CASSEYSPMGYGYTF.